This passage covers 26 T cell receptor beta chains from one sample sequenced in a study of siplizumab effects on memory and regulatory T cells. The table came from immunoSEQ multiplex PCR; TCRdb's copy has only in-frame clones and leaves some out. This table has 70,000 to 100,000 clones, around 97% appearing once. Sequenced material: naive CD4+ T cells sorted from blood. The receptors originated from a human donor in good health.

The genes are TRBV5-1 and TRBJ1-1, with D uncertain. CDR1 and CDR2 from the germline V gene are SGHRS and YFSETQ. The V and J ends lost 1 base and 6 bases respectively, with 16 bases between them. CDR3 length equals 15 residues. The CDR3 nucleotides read TGCGCCAGCAGCTTGAGCGGGTCTGGATTGTCTGAAGCTTTCTTT. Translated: CASSLSGSGLSEAFF.

CDR3 coding DNA: TGTGCCAGCAGTCCTATCCCCCCCCGCTCTGGAAACACCATATATTTT. Residues: CASSPIPPRSGNTIYF. This sequence joins TRBV27 and TRBJ1-3; D gene uncertain. This CDR3 region has 16 residues. CDR1 is MNHEY, CDR2 SMNVEV, per germline (reference sequence). The V gene lost 5 bases and the J gene lost 0 bases, with 14 bases spanning the gap.

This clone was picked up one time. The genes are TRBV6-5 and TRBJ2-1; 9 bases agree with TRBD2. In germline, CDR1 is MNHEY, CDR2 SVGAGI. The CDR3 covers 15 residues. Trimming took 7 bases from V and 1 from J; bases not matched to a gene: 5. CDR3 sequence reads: CASTFSGGSYNEQFF. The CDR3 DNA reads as TGTGCCAGCACCTTTAGCGGGGGTTCCTACAATGAGCAGTTCTTC.

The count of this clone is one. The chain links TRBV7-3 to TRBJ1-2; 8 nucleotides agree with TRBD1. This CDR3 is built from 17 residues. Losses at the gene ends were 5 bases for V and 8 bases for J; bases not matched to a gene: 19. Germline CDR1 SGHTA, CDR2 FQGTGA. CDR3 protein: CASSRTGPSDRGGGYTF. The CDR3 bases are TGTGCCAGCAGCCGCACTGGTCCGAGTGACAGGGGTGGGGGCTACACCTTC.

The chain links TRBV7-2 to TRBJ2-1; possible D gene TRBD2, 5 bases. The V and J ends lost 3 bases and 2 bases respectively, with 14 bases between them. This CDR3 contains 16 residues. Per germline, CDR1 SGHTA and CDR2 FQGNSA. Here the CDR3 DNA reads TGTGCCAGCAGCTTCGGGGAACGGAAGACCTACAATGAGCAGTTCTTC. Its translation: CASSFGERKTYNEQFF.

The CDR3 DNA reads TGTGCCAGCAGCTTGGATCGACAGGGATCGGGTGGCTACACCTTC. Amino acids: CASSLDRQGSGGYTF. This sequence joins TRBV7-8 and TRBJ1-2; TRBD1 matches at 7 bases. V lost 3 bases, J lost 7 bases, and 11 bases stayed unmatched. The germline CDR1 and CDR2 sequences are SGHVS and FQNEAQ. This CDR3 has 15 amino acids.

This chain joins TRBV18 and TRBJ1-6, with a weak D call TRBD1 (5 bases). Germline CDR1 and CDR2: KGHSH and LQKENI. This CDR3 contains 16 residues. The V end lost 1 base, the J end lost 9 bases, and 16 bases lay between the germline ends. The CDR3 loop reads CASSPRDTGVSSPLHF. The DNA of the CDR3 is TGTGCCAGCTCACCACGAGATACAGGAGTAAGTTCACCCCTCCACTTT.

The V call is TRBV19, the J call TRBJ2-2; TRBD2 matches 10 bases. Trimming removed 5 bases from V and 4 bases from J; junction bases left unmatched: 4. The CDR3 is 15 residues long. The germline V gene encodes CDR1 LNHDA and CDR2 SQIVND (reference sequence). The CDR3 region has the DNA TGTGCCAGTAGTCCCCAGCGGGGGGGCACCGGGGAGCTGTTTTTT. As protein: CASSPQRGGTGELFF.

CDR3 in amino acids: CASSAPAGGYNSPLHF. The CDR3 DNA follows: TGTGCCAGCAGCGCCCCGGCGGGCGGCTATAATTCACCCCTCCACTTT. V gene TRBV7-2 combines with J gene TRBJ1-6; D is undetermined. V lost 5 bases, J lost 3 bases, and 14 bases lay in between. The CDR3 runs 16 residues. Germline V gene data show CDR1 as SGHTA and CDR2 as FQGNSA. The full variable domain, in which reference TRBV7-2 and TRBJ1-6 provide the parts outside the CDR3, is GAGVSQSPSNKVTEKGKDVELRCDPISGHTALYWYRQSLGQGLEFLIYFQGNSAPDKSGLPSDRFSAERTGGSVSTLTIQRTQQEDSAVYLCASSAPAGGYNSPLHFGNGTRLTVT.

Here the CDR3 reads CAWSGGQGFMNTEAFF. Here the CDR3 DNA reads TGTGCCTGGAGTGGGGGACAGGGTTTTATGAACACTGAAGCTTTCTTT. The J gene is TRBJ1-1, the V gene TRBV30, with TRBD1 identical over 9 bases. The CDR3 spans 16 residues. The ends lost 1 base at V and 0 bases at J; junction bases unmatched: 6. Germline V CDR1 and CDR2: GTSNPN, SVGIG (reference sequence).

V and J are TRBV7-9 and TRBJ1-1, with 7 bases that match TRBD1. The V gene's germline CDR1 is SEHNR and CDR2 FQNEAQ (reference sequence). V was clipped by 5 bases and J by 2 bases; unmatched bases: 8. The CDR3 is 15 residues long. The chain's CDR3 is CASSLQYRGNTEAFF. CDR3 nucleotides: TGTGCCAGCAGCCTCCAGTACAGGGGTAACACTGAAGCTTTCTTT.

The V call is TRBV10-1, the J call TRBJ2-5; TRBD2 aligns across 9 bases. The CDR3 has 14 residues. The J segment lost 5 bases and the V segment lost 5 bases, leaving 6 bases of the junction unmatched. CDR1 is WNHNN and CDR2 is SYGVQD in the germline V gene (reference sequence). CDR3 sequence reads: CASSSLAGSETQYF. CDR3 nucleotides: TGCGCCAGCAGTTCGCTAGCGGGGAGCGAGACCCAGTACTTC.

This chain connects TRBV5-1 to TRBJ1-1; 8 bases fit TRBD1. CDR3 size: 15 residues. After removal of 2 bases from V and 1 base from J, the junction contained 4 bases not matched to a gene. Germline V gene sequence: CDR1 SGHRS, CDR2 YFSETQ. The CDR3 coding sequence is TGCGCCAGCAGCTTCCAGGGGGCCAAGAACACTGAAGCTTTCTTT. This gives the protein CASSFQGAKNTEAFF.

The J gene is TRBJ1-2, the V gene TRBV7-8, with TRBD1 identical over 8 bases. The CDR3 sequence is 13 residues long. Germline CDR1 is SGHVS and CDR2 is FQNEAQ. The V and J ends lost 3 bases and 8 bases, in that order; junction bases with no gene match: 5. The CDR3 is CASSFGQGNGYTF. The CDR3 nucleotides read TGTGCCAGCAGCTTCGGACAGGGTAACGGCTACACCTTC.

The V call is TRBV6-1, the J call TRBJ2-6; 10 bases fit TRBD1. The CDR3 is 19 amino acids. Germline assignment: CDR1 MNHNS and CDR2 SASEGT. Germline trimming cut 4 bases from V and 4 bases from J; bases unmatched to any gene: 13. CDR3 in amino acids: CASSAHSPGQGLGANVLTF. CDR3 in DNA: TGTGCCAGCAGTGCCCACTCCCCGGGACAGGGGCTCGGGGCCAACGTCCTGACTTTC.

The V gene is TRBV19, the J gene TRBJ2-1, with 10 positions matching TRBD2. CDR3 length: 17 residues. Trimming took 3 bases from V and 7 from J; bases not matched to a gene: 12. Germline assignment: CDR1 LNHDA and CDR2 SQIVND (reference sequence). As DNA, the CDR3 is TGTGCCAGTAGTATTGAACTAGCGGGGAGACTTAGGAATGAGCAGTTCTTC. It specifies CASSIELAGRLRNEQFF.

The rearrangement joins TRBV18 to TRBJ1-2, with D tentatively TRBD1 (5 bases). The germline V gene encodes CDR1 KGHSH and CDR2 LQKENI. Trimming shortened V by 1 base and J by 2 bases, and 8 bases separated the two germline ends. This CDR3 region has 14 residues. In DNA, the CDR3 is TGTGCCAGCTCACCACAAAGGGACAACTATGGCTACACCTTC. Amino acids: CASSPQRDNYGYTF.

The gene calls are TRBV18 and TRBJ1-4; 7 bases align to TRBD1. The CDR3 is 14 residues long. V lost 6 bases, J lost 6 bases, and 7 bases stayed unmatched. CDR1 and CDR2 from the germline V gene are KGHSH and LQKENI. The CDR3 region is CASSPGTADEKLFF. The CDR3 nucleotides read TGTGCCAGCTCTCCCGGGACAGCCGATGAAAAACTGTTTTTT.

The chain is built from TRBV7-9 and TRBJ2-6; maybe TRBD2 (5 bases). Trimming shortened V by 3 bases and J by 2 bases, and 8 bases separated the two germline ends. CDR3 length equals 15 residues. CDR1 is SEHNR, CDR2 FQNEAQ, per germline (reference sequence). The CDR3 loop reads CASSFAGAGANVLTF. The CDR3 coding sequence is TGTGCCAGCAGCTTCGCGGGCGCTGGGGCCAACGTCCTGACTTTC.

The CDR3 coding sequence is TGTGCCAGCAGTCGGACTAGCAGAGGCACAGATACGCAGTATTTT. Encoded protein: CASSRTSRGTDTQYF. The chain recombines TRBV5-4 with TRBJ2-3; 8 bases agree with TRBD2. Germline V lookup: CDR1 SGHNT, CDR2 YYREEE (reference sequence). The CDR3 is 15 residues long. With V trimmed by 5 bases and J by 1 base, 6 bases remained unmatched.

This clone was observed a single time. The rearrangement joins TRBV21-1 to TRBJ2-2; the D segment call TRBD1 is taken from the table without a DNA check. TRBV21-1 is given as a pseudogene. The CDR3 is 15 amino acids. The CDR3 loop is CASSDGTALTGELFF. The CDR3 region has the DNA TGTGCCAGCAGCGACGGGACAGCTCTCACCGGGGAGCTGTTTTTT.

The CDR3 DNA reads as TGTGCCAGCAGTAAATCAGGGTTTAGCAATCAGCCCCAGCATTTT. Translated, it gives CASSKSGFSNQPQHF. The chain recombines TRBV28 with TRBJ1-5; possibly TRBD1 for D (5 bases). V was clipped by 5 bases and J by 0 bases, with 11 bases between them. CDR1 is MDHEN, CDR2 SYDVKM, per germline. The CDR3 is 15 residues long.

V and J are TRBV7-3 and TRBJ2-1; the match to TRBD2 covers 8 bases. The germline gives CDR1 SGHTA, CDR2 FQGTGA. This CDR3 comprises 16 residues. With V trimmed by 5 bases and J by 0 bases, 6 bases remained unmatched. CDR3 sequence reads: CASSQQGLVSYNEQFF. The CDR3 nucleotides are TGTGCCAGCAGCCAACAGGGACTAGTCTCCTACAATGAGCAGTTCTTC.

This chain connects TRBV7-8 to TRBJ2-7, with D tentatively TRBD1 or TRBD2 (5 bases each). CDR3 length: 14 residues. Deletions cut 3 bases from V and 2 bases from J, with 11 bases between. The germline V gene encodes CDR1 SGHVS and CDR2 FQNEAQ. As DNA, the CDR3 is TGTGCCAGCAGCTTTATAGGGACCACCTACGAGCAGTACTTC. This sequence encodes CASSFIGTTYEQYF.

In DNA form, the CDR3 reads TGCGCCAGCAAAGGCGGTAGCGGGGGGTTAGTTTTAAATGAGCAGTTCTTC. It yields the protein CASKGGSGGLVLNEQFF. This chain links TRBV5-1 with TRBJ2-1; the match to TRBD2 covers 10 bases. CDR3 length equals 17 residues. Germline lookup yields CDR1 SGHRS and CDR2 YFSETQ. Losses at the gene ends were 6 bases for V and 7 bases for J; bases not matched to a gene: 16.

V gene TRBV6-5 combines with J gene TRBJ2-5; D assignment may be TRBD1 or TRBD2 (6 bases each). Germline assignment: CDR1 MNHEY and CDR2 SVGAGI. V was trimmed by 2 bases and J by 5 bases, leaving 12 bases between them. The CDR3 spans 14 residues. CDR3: CASSYGRGVETQYF. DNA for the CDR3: TGTGCCAGCAGTTACGGAAGGGGGGTGGAGACCCAGTACTTC.